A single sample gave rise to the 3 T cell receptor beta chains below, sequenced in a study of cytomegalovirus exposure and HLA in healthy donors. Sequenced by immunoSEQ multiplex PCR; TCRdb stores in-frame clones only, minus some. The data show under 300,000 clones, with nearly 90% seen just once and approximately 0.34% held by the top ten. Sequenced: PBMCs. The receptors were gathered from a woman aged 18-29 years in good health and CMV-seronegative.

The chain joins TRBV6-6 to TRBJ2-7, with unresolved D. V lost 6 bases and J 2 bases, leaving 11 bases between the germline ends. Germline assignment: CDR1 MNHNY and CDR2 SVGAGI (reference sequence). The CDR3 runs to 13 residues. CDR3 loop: CASRLGPTYEQYF. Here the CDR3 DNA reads TGTGCCAGCAGGCTAGGTCCTACCTACGAGCAGTACTTC.

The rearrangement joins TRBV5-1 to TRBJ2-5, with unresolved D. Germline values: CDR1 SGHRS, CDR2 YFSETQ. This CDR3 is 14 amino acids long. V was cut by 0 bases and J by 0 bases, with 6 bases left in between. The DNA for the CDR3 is TGCGCCAGCAGCTTGGTACAGAACCAAGAGACCCAGTACTTC. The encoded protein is CASSLVQNQETQYF.

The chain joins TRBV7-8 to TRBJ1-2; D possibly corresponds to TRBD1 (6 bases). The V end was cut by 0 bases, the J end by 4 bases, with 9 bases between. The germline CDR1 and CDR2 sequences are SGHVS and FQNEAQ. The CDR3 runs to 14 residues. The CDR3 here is CASSLAGTPYGYTF. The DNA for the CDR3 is TGTGCCAGCAGCTTAGCCGGGACACCCTATGGCTACACCTTC.